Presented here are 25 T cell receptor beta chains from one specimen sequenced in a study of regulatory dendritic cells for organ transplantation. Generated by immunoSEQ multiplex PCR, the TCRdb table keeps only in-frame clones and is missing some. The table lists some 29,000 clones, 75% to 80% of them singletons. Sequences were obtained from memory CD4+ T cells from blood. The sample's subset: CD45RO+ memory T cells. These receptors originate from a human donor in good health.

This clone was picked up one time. CDR3: CASSPGLAGATDTQYF. In DNA form, the CDR3 reads TGCGCCAGCAGCCCGGGACTAGCGGGAGCGACAGATACGCAGTATTTT. The rearrangement joins TRBV5-1 to TRBJ2-3; 14 bases map to TRBD2. CDR3 length equals 16 residues. Germline-derived CDR1 and CDR2 are SGHRS and YFSETQ. Trimming took 4 bases from V and 3 from J; bases not matched to a gene: 4.

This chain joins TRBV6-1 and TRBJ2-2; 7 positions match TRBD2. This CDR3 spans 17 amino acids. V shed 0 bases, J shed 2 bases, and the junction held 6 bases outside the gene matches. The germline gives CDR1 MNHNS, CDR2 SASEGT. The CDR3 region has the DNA TGTGCCAGCAGTGAAGCGCGAGCGGGGACCAACACCGGGGAGCTGTTTTTT. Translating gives CASSEARAGTNTGELFF.

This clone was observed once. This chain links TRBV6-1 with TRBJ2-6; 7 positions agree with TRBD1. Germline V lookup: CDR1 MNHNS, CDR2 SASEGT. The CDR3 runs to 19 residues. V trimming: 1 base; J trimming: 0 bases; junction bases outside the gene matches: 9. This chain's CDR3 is CASSEGWTTGTSGANVLTF. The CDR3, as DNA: TGTGCCAGCAGTGAAGGTTGGACGACAGGGACCTCTGGGGCCAACGTCCTGACTTTC.

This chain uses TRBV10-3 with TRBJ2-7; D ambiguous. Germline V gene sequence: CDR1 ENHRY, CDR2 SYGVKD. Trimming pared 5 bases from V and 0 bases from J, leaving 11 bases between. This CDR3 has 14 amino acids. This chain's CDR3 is CAISNTESSYEQYF. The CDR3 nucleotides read TGTGCCATCAGTAACACAGAATCCTCCTACGAGCAGTACTTC.

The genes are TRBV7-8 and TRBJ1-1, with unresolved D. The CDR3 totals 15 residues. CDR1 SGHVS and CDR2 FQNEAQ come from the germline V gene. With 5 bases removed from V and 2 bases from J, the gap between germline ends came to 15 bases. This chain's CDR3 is CASSADPTPNTEAFF. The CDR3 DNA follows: TGTGCCAGCAGCGCCGACCCGACTCCTAACACTGAAGCTTTCTTT.

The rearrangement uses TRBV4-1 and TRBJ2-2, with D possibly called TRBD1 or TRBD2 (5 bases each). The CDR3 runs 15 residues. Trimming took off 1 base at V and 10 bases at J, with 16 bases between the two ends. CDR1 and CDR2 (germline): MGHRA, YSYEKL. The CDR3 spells CASSQVRDAFQELFF. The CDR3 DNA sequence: TGCGCCAGCAGCCAAGTCCGGGACGCTTTCCAGGAGCTGTTTTTT.

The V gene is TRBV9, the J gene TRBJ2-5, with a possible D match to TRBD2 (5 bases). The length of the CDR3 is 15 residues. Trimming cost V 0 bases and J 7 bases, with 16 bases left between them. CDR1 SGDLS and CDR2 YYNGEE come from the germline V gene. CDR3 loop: CASSVEGRSDSTQYF. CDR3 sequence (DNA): TGTGCCAGCAGCGTAGAGGGCAGGTCGGACTCGACCCAGTACTTC.

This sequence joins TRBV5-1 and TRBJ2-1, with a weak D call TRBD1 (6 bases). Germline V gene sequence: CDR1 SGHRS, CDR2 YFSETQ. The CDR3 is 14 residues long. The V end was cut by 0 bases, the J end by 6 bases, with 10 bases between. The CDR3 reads CASSLGGPINEQFF. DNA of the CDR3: TGCGCCAGCAGCTTGGGGGGGCCCATCAATGAGCAGTTCTTC. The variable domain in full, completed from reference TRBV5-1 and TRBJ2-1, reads KAGVTQTPRYLIKTRGQQVTLSCSPISGHRSVSWYQQTPGQGLQFLFEYFSETQRNKGNFPGRFSGRQFSNSRSEMNVSTLELGDSALYLCASSLGGPINEQFFGPGTRLTVL.

CDR3 sequence reads: CSVEWTVGTEAFF. The CDR3 DNA follows: TGCAGCGTTGAATGGACGGTGGGTACTGAAGCTTTCTTT. This chain uses TRBV29-1 with TRBJ1-1; D gene unclear. Trimming took 2 bases from V and 5 from J, leaving 12 bases between them. In germline, CDR1 is SQVTM, CDR2 ANQGSEA. The CDR3 is made up of 13 amino acids.

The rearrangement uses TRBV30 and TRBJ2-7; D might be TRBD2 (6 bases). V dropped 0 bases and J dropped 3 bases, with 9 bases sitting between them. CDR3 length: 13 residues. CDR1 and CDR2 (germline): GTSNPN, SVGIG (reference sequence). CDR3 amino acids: CAWSVTSNYEQYF. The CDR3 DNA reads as TGTGCCTGGAGTGTGACTAGTAACTACGAGCAGTACTTC.

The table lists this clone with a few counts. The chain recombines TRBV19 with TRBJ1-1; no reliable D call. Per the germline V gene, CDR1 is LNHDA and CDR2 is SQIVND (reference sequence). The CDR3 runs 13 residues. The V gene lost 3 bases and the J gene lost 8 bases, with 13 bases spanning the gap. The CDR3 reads CASSIISSAEAFF. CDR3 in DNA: TGTGCCAGTAGTATTATCAGTTCTGCCGAAGCTTTCTTT. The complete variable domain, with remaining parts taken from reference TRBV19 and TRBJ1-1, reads DGGITQSPKYLFRKEGQNVTLSCEQNLNHDAMYWYRQDPGQGLRLIYYSQIVNDFQKGDIAEGYSVSREKKESFPLTVTSAQKNPTAFYLCASSIISSAEAFFGQGTRLTVV.

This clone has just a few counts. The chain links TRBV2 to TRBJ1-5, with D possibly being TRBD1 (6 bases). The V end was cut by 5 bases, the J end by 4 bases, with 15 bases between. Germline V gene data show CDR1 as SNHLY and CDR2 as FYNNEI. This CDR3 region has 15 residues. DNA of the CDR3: TGTGCCAGCAGTCCTAGAGGACAGACGAATCAGCCCCAGCATTTT. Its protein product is CASSPRGQTNQPQHF.

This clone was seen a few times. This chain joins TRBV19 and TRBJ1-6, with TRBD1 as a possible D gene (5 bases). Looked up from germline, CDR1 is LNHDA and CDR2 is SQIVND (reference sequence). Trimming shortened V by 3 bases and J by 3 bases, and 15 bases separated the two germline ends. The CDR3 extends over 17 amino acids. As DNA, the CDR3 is TGTGCCAGTAGTATTGGCAGGGCCCGCAACTATAATTCACCCCTCCACTTT. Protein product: CASSIGRARNYNSPLHF.

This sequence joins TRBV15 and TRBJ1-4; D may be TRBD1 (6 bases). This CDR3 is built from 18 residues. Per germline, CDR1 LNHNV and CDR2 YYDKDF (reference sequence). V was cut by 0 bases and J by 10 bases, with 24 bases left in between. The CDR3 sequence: CATSRDRTSTGTSRKLFF. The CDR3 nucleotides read TGTGCCACCAGCAGAGACCGAACGTCAACAGGGACCTCTAGAAAACTGTTTTTT.

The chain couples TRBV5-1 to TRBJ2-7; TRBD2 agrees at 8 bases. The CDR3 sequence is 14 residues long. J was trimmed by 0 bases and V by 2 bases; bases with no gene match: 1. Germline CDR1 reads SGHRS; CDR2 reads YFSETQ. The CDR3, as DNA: TGCGCCAGCAGCTTTAGCGGGGCCTCCTACGAGCAGTACTTC. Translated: CASSFSGASYEQYF.

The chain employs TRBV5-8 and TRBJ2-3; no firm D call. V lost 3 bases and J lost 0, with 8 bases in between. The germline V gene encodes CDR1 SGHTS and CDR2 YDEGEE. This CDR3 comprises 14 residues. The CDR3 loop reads CASSWSWSTDTQYF. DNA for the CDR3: TGTGCCAGCAGCTGGTCCTGGAGCACAGATACGCAGTATTTT.

CDR3 coding DNA: TGTGCCAGTAGTTCCCGACTAGCGGGAGAAGCCTTTGCCTACAATGAGCAGTTCTTC. This codes for CASSSRLAGEAFAYNEQFF. The V gene is TRBV19, the J gene TRBJ2-1; TRBD2 aligns across 12 bases. This CDR3 region has 19 residues. The V gene's germline CDR1 is LNHDA and CDR2 SQIVND (reference sequence). With 5 bases clipped from V and 2 bases from J, the junction kept 13 bases outside the gene matches. Filled out from reference TRBV19 and TRBJ2-1, the complete variable domain reads DGGITQSPKYLFRKEGQNVTLSCEQNLNHDAMYWYRQDPGQGLRLIYYSQIVNDFQKGDIAEGYSVSREKKESFPLTVTSAQKNPTAFYLCASSSRLAGEAFAYNEQFFGPGTRLTVL.

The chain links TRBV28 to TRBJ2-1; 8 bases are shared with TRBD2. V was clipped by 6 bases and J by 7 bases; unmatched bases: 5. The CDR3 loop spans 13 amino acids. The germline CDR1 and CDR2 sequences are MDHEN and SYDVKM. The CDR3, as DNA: TGTGCCAGCAGAAGACTAGCGAGAAATGAGCAGTTCTTC. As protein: CASRRLARNEQFF.

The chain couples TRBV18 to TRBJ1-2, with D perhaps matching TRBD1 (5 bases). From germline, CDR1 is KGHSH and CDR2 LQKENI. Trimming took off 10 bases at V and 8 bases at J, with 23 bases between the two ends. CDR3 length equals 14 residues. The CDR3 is CATRPGTRAGGYTF. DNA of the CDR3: TGTGCCACCAGACCCGGGACGCGGGCGGGAGGCTACACCTTC.

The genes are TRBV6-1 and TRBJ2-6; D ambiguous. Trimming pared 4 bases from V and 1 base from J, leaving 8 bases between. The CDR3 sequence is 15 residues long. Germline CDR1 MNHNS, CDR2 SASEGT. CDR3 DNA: TGTGCCAGCAGTGGACACACTTCTGGGGCCAACGTCCTGACTTTC. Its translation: CASSGHTSGANVLTF.

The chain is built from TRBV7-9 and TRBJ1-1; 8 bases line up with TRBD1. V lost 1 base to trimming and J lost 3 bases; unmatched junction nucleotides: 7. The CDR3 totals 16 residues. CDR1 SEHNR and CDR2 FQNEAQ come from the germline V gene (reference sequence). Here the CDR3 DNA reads TGTGCCAGCAGCTTAGTGGTTGTCAGGGGGCACACTGAAGCTTTCTTT. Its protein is CASSLVVVRGHTEAFF. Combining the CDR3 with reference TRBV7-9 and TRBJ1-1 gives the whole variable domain DTGVSQNPRHKITKRGQNVTFRCDPISEHNRLYWYRQTLGQGPEFLTYFQNEAQLEKSRLLSDRFSAERPKGSFSTLEIQRTEQGDSAMYLCASSLVVVRGHTEAFFGQGTRLTVV.

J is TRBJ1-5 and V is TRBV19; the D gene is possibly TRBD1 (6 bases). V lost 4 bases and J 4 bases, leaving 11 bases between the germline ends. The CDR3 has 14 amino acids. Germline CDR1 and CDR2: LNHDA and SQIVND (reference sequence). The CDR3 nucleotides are TGTGCCAGTAGTAGACGACAGGATAATCAGCCCCAGCATTTT. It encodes CASSRRQDNQPQHF. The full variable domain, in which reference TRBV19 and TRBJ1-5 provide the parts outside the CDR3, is DGGITQSPKYLFRKEGQNVTLSCEQNLNHDAMYWYRQDPGQGLRLIYYSQIVNDFQKGDIAEGYSVSREKKESFPLTVTSAQKNPTAFYLCASSRRQDNQPQHFGDGTRLSIL.

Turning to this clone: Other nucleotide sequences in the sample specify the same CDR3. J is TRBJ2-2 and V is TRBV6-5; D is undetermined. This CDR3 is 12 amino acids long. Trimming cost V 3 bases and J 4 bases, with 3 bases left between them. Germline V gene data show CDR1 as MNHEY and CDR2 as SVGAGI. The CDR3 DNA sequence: TGTGCCAGCAGTTATAGCACCGGGGAGCTGTTTTTT. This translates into CASSYSTGELFF.

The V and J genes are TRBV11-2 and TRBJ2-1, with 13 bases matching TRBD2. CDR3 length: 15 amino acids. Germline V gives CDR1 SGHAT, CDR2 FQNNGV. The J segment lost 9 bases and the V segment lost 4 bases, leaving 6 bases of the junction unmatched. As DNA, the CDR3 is TGTGCCAGCAGCTGGACTAGCGGGAGTACCGGTGAGCAGTTCTTC. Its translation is CASSWTSGSTGEQFF.

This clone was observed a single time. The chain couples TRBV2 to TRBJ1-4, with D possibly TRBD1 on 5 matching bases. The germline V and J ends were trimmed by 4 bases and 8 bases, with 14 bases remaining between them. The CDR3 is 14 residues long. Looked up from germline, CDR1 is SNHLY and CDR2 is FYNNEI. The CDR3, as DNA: TGTGCCAGCAGTGGGGACGGGAAGGGGGAAAAACTGTTTTTT. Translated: CASSGDGKGEKLFF.